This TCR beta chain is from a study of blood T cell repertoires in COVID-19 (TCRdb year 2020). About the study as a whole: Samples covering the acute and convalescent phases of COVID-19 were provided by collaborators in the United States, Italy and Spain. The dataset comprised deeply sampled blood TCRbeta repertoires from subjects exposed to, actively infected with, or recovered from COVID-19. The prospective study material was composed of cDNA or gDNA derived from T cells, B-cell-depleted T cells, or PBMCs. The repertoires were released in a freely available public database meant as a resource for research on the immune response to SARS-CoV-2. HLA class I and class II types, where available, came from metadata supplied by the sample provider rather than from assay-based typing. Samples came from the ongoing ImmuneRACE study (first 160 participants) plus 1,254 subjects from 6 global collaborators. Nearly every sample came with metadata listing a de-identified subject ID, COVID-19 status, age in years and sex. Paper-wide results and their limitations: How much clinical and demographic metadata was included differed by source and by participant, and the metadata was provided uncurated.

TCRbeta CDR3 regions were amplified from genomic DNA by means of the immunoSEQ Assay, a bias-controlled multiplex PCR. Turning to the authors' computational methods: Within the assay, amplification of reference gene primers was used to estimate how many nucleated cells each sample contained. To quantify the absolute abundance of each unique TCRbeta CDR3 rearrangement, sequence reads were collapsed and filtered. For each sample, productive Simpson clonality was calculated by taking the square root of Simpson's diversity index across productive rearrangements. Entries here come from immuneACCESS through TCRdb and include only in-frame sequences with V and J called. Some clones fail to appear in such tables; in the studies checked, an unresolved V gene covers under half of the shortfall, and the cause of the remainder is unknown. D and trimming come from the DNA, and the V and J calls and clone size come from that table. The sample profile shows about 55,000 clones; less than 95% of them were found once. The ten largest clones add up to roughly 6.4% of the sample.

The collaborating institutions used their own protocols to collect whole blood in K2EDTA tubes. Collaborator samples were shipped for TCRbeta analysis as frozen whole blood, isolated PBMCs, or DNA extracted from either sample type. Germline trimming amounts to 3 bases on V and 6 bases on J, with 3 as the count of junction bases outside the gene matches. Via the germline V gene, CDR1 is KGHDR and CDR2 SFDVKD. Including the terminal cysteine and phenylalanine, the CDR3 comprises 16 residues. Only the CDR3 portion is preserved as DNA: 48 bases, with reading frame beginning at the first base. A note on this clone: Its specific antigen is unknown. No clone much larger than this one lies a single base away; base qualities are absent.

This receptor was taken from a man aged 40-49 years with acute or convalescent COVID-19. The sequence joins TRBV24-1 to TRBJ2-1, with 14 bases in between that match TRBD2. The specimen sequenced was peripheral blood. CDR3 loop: CATSDQGLAGGNEQFF. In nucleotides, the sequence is TGTGCCACCAGTGATCAAGGACTAGCGGGAGGCAATGAGCAGTTCTTC.